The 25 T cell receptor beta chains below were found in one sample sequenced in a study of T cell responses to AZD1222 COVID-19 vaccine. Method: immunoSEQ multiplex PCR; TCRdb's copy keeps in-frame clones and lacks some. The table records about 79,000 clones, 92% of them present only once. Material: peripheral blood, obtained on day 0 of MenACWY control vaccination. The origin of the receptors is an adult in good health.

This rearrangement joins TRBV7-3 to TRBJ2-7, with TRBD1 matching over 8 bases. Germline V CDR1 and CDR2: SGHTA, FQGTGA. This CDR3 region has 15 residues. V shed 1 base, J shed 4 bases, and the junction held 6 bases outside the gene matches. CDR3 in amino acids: CASSLMPGQGYEQYF. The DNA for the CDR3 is TGTGCCAGCAGCTTAATGCCTGGACAGGGATACGAGCAGTACTTC. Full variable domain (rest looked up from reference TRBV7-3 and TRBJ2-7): GAGVSQTPSNKVTEKGKYVELRCDPISGHTALYWYRQSLGQGPEFLIYFQGTGAADDSGLPNDRFFAVRPEGSVSTLKIQRTERGDSAVYLCASSLMPGQGYEQYFGPGTRLTVT.

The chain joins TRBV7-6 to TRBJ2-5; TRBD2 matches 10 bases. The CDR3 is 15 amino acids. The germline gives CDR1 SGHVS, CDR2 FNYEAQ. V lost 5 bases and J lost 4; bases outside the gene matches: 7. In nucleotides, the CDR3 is TGTGCCAGCAGCCCGAGCGGGGGGGCCTTAGAGACCCAGTACTTC. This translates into CASSPSGGALETQYF.

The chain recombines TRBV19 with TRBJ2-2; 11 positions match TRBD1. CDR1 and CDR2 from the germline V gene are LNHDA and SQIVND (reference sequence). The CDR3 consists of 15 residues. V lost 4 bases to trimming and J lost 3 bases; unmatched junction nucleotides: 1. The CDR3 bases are TGTGCCAGTAGTAGGGGACAGGGGGACACCGGGGAGCTGTTTTTT. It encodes CASSRGQGDTGELFF. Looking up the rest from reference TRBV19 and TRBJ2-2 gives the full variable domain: DGGITQSPKYLFRKEGQNVTLSCEQNLNHDAMYWYRQDPGQGLRLIYYSQIVNDFQKGDIAEGYSVSREKKESFPLTVTSAQKNPTAFYLCASSRGQGDTGELFFGEGSRLTVL.

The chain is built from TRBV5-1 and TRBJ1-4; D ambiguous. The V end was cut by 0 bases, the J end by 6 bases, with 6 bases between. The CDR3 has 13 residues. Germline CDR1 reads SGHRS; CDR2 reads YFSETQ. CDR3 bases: TGCGCCAGCAGCTTGGGCCCAGATGAAAAACTGTTTTTT. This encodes CASSLGPDEKLFF.

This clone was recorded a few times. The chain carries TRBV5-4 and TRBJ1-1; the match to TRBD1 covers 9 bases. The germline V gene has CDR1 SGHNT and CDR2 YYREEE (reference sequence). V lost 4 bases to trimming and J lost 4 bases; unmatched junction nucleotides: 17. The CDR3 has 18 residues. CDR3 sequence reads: CASSLADYRGLSITEAFF. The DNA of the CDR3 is TGTGCCAGCAGCCTGGCAGATTACAGGGGGCTAAGTATCACTGAAGCTTTCTTT. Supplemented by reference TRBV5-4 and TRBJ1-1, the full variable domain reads ETGVTQSPTHLIKTRGQQVTLRCSSQSGHNTVSWYQQALGQGPQFIFQYYREEENGRGNFPPRFSGLQFPNYSSELNVNALELDDSALYLCASSLADYRGLSITEAFFGQGTRLTVV.

CDR3 sequence: CATSDPGQGTYNEQFF. The CDR3 DNA follows: TGTGCCACCAGTGATCCGGGACAGGGGACGTACAATGAGCAGTTCTTC. The chain uses TRBV24-1 and TRBJ2-1; 10 bases agree with TRBD1. The CDR3 contains 16 residues. Germline-derived CDR1 and CDR2 are KGHDR and SFDVKD. V shed 3 bases, J shed 4 bases, and the junction held 5 bases outside the gene matches.

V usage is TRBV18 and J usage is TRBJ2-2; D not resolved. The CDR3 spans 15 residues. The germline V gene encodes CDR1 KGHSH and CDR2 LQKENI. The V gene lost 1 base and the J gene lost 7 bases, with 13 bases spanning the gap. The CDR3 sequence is CASSPQVQARGELFF. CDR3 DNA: TGTGCCAGCTCACCACAGGTCCAGGCGCGCGGGGAGCTGTTTTTT. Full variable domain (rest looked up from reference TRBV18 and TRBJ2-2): NAGVMQNPRHLVRRRGQEARLRCSPMKGHSHVYWYRQLPEEGLKFMVYLQKENIIDESGMPKERFSAEFPKEGPSILRIQQVVRGDSAAYFCASSPQVQARGELFFGEGSRLTVL.

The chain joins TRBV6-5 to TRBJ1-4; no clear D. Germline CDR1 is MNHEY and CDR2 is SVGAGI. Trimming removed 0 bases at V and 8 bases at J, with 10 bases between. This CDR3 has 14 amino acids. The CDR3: CASSYSSGGEKLFF. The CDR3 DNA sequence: TGTGCCAGCAGTTACTCCTCAGGCGGGGAAAAACTGTTTTTT.

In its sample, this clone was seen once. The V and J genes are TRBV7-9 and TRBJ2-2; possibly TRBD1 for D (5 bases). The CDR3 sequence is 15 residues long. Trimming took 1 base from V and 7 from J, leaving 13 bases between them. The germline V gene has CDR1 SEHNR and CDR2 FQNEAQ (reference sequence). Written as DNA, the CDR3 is TGTGCCAGCAGCTTAGGGGCAGGGTTCAGCGGGGAGCTGTTTTTT. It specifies CASSLGAGFSGELFF.

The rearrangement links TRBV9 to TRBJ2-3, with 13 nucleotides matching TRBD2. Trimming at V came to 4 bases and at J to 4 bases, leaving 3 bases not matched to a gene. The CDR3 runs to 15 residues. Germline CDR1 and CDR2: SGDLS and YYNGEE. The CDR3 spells CASSQTSGGADTQYF. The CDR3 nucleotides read TGTGCCAGCAGCCAAACTAGCGGGGGGGCAGATACGCAGTATTTT.

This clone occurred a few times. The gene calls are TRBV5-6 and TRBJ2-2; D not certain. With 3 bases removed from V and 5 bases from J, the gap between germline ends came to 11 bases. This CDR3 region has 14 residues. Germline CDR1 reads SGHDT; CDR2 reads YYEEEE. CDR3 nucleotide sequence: TGTGCCAGCAGCTCGGTGGTGGGGACCGGGGAGCTGTTTTTT. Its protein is CASSSVVGTGELFF.

The chain's CDR3 is CASSNQGPGNTIYF. The DNA of the CDR3 is TGTGCCAGCAGTAACCAGGGTCCTGGAAACACCATATATTTT. The chain employs TRBV28 and TRBJ1-3; a possible D gene is TRBD1 (5 bases). This CDR3 spans 14 amino acids. Per the germline V gene, CDR1 is MDHEN and CDR2 is SYDVKM. The V and J ends lost 5 bases and 2 bases respectively, with 10 bases between them.

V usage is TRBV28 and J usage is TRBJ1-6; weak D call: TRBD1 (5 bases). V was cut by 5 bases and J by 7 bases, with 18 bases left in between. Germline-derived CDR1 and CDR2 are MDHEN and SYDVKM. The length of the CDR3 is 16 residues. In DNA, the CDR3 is TGTGCCAGCAGTCAGCAGCGGGGGATATGGAATTCACCCCTCCACTTT. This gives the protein CASSQQRGIWNSPLHF. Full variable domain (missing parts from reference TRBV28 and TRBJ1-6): DVKVTQSSRYLVKRTGEKVFLECVQDMDHENMFWYRQDPGLGLRLIYFSYDVKMKEKGDIPEGYSVSREKKERFSLILESASTNQTSMYLCASSQQRGIWNSPLHFGNGTRLTVT.

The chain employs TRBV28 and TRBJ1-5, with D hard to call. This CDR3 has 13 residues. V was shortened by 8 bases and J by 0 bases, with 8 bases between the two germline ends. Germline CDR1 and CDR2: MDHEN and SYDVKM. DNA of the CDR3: TGTGCCAGCCAAGGGAGTAGCAATCAGCCCCAGCATTTT. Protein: CASQGSSNQPQHF.

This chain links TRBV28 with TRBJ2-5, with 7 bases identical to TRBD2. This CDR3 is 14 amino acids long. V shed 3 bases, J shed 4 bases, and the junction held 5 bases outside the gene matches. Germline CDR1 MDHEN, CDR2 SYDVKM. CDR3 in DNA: TGTGCCAGCAGTTTGGGCGGGGAGGGAGAGACCCAGTACTTC. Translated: CASSLGGEGETQYF.

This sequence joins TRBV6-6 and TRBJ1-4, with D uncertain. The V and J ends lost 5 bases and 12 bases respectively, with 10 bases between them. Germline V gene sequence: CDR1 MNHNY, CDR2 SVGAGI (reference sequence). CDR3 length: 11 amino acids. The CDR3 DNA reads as TGTGCCAGCAGTCAAAGCGGAGAACTGTTTTTT. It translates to CASSQSGELFF.

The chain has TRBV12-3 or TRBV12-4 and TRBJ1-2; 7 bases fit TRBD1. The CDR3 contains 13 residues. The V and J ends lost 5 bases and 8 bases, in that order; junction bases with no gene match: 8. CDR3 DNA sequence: TGTGCCAGCAGTCCAGAAAACAGGGGCGGCTACACCTTC. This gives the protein CASSPENRGGYTF.

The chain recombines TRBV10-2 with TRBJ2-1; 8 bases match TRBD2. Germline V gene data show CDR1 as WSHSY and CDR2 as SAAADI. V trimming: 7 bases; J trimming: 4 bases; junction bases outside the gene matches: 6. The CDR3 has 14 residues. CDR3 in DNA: TGCGCCAGCACGACGATAGCGGGATACAATGAGCAGTTCTTC. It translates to CASTTIAGYNEQFF.

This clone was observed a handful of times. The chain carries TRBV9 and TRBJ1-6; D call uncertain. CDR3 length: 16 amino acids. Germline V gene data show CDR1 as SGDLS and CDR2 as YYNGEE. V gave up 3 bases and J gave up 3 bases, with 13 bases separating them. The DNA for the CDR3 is TGTGCCAGCAGCGGACCGGACGGAGTCTATAATTCACCCCTCCACTTT. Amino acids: CASSGPDGVYNSPLHF.

The CDR3 sequence: CASSLAVFTSSYNEQFF. The CDR3 DNA reads TGTGCCAGCAGCTTGGCCGTTTTTACGAGCTCCTACAATGAGCAGTTCTTC. The rearrangement uses TRBV5-8 and TRBJ2-1; D remains unclear. The CDR3 runs to 17 residues. The V end was cut by 0 bases, the J end by 0 bases, with 13 bases between. CDR1 is SGHTS and CDR2 is YDEGEE in the germline V gene.

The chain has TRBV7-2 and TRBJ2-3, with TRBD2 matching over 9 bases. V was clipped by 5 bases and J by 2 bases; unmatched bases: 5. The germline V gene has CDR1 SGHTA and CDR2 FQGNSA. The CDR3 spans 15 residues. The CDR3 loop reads CASSQRTSDTDTQYF. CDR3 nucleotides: TGTGCCAGCAGCCAGAGGACTAGCGACACAGATACGCAGTATTTT.

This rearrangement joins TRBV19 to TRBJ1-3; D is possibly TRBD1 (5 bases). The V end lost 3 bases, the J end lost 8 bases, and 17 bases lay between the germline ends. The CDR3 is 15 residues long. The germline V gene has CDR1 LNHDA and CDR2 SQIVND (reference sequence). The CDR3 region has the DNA TGTGCCAGTAGTATCAGCGGAAATCCCAGGGACACCATATATTTT. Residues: CASSISGNPRDTIYF.

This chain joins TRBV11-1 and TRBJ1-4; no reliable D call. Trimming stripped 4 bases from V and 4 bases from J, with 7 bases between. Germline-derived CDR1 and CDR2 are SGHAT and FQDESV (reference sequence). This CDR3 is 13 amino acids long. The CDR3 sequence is CASSSGFNEKLFF. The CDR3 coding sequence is TGTGCCAGCAGCTCCGGGTTTAATGAAAAACTGTTTTTT.

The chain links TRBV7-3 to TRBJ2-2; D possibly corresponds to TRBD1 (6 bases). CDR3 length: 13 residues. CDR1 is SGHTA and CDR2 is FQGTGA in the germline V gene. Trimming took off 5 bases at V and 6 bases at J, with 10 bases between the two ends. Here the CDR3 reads CASSPSGAGELFF. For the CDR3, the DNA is TGTGCCAGCAGCCCATCAGGGGCCGGGGAGCTGTTTTTT.

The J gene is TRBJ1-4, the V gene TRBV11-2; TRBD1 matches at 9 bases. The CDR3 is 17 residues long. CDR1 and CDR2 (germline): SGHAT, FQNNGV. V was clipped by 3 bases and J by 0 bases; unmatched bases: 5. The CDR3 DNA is TGTGCCAGCAGCTTCGGACAGGGGACTGCAACTAATGAAAAACTGTTTTTT. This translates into CASSFGQGTATNEKLFF.